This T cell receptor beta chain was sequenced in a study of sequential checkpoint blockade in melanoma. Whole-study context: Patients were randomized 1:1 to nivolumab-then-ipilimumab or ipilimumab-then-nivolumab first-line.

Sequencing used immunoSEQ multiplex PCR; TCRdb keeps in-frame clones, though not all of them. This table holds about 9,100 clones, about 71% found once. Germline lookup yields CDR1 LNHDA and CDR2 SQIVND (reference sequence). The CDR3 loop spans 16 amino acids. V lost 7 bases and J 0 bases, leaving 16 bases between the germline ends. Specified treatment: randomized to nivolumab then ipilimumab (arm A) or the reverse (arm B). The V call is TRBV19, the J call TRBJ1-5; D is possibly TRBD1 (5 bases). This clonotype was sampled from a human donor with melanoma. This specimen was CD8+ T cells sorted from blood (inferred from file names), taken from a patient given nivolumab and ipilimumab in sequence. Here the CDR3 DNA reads TGTGCCAGTACCATTCCGACAGATTATAGCAATCAGCCCCAGCATTTT. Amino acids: CASTIPTDYSNQPQHF.